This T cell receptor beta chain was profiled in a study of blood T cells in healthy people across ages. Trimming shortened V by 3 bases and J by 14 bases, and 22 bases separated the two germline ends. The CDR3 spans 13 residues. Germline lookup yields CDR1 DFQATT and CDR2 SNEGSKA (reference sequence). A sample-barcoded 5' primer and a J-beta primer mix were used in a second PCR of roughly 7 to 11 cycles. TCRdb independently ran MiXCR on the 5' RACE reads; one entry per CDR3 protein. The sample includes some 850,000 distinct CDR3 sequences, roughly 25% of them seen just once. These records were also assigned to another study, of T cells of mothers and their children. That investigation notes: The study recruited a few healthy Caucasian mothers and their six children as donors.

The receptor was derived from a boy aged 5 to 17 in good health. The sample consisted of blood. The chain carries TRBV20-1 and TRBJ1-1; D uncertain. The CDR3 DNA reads TGCAGTGCTAGTCTCGGACCCGAACGGGGAGCCTTCTTT. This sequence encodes CSASLGPERGAFF.